The 9 T cell receptor beta chains below all came from one sample that was sequenced in a study of CD8 T cells in Susac syndrome. RNA totalling about 0.5 to 1 ug underwent reverse transcription with random hexamers. TCRdb used MiXCR to reprocess the immunoSEQ multiplex PCR reads, holding one entry per CDR3 protein. The sample carries some 200,000 distinct CDR3 sequences, 95% recorded once. What was sequenced was CD4+ T cells from PBMCs. The receptors were gathered from a human donor with multiple sclerosis.

The chain combines TRBV20-1 with TRBJ2-2; the D gene is possibly TRBD2 (5 bases). Per the germline V gene, CDR1 is DFQATT and CDR2 is SNEGSKA (reference sequence). CDR3 length equals 13 residues. V was cut by 5 bases and J by 3 bases, with 10 bases left in between. CDR3 loop: CSAQPDYTGELFF. The CDR3 DNA is TGCAGTGCTCAACCGGACTACACCGGGGAGCTGTTTTTT.

There are a few counts of this clonotype. This sequence joins TRBV3-1 and TRBJ2-7, with D possibly being TRBD1 (5 bases). V gave up 3 bases and J gave up 3 bases, with 6 bases separating them. The length of the CDR3 is 12 residues. Germline V gene lookup returns CDR1 LGHDT and CDR2 YNNKEL (reference sequence). The CDR3 spells CASSQTDYEQYF. Here the CDR3 DNA reads TGTGCCAGCAGCCAGACAGACTACGAGCAGTACTTC.

V usage is TRBV20-1 and J usage is TRBJ2-5; 12 nucleotides align to TRBD2. Germline CDR1 reads DFQATT; CDR2 reads SNEGSKA (reference sequence). CDR3 length equals 17 residues. J gave up 4 bases and V 5 bases, and 14 bases lay outside the gene matches. CDR3 amino acids: CSAPRFPTSGRSETQYF. The CDR3 bases are TGCAGTGCTCCTAGGTTTCCGACTAGCGGGAGATCAGAGACCCAGTACTTC.

In this sample, this clonotype turned up once. The chain links TRBV3-1 to TRBJ2-6; unclear D gene. The V gene's germline CDR1 is LGHDT and CDR2 YNNKEL (reference sequence). The CDR3 spans 14 residues. The V end was cut by 3 bases, the J end by 2 bases, with 5 bases between. CDR3: CASSHLAGANVLTF. CDR3 bases: TGTGCCAGCAGCCACCTTGCTGGGGCCAACGTCCTGACTTTC. The variable domain in full, with the rest retrieved from reference TRBV3-1 and TRBJ2-6, is DTAVSQTPKYLVTQMGNDKSIKCEQNLGHDTMYWYKQDSKKFLKIMFSYNNKELIINETVPNRFSPKSPDKAHLNLHINSLELGDSAVYFCASSHLAGANVLTFGAGSRLTVL.

V and J are TRBV5-1 and TRBJ2-2; D gene unclear. This CDR3 is built from 14 residues. Germline V lookup: CDR1 SGHRS, CDR2 YFSETQ. Trimming left V 1 base short and J 1 base short, with 5 bases between. CDR3 nucleotides: TGCGCCAGCAGCTTGAAACAGAACACCGGGGAGCTGTTTTTT. Protein sequence: CASSLKQNTGELFF.

This sequence joins TRBV29-1 and TRBJ1-2; no firm D call. CDR1 is SQVTM, CDR2 ANQGSEA, per germline. The CDR3 is 12 residues long. Trimming pared 4 bases from V and 2 bases from J, leaving 8 bases between. CDR3 coding DNA: TGCAGCGTTGGTAGGACCAACTATGGCTACACCTTC. Translating it yields CSVGRTNYGYTF.

The chain uses TRBV20-1 and TRBJ2-1, with TRBD1 matching over 7 bases. Trimming cost V 0 bases and J 3 bases; bases outside gene matches: 5. This CDR3 spans 15 amino acids. Germline V CDR1 and CDR2: DFQATT, SNEGSKA (reference sequence). For the CDR3, the DNA is TGCAGTGCTAGAGATTCCGGGACAGTCTACAATGAGCAGTTCTTC. It is translated as CSARDSGTVYNEQFF.

The CDR3 reads CASSYQDSYNEQFF. CDR3 DNA sequence: TGTGCCAGCAGCTACCAGGACTCCTACAATGAGCAGTTCTTC. V usage is TRBV3-1 and J usage is TRBJ2-1; D is ambiguous. Trimming shortened V by 5 bases and J by 0 bases, and 8 bases separated the two germline ends. The germline V gene encodes CDR1 LGHDT and CDR2 YNNKEL (reference sequence). The CDR3 runs to 14 residues.

The chain is built from TRBV3-1 and TRBJ2-1; D possibly corresponds to TRBD2 (6 bases). The CDR3 runs 15 residues. Germline loops: CDR1 LGHDT, CDR2 YNNKEL (reference sequence). Trimming took 0 bases from V and 7 from J, leaving 13 bases between them. Here the CDR3 DNA reads TGTGCCAGCAGCCAAGAGCTAGTACTAGCAAATGAGCAGTTCTTC. It specifies CASSQELVLANEQFF.